The T cell receptor (beta chain) under discussion was sequenced for a study of human T cells and chemical hapten exposure. Library construction involved attaching unique molecular identifiers to individual cDNA molecules, which allowed quantitative, reproducible TCR counting. A single record per CDR3 protein comes from TCRdb applying MiXCR to the RACE reads. Of roughly 80,000 distinct CDR3 sequences listed, around 11% are singletons. Study-wide results and limits: It was expanded TCRs that formed significantly more large CDR3 similarity clusters than controls did.

V lost 4 bases to trimming and J lost 1 base; unmatched junction nucleotides: 7. The CDR3 has 16 amino acids. Germline CDR1 LGHDT, CDR2 YNNKEL (reference sequence). As to time point: patch test 1, 2 weeks after DPC sensitization. Treatment given: therapeutic diphenylcyclopropenone sensitization with weekly scalp DPC. Each patch-test visit's blood sample preceded patch application. This clonotype has only a few counts. Its specificity is not known. This clonotype was obtained from a woman in her forties or fifties with alopecia areata. Some clones in this sample may be carry-over from other donors' samples. Sequences were derived from whole blood, sampled in connection with sensitization to the hapten diphenylcyclopropenone (DPC). This chain uses TRBV3-1 with TRBJ2-1, with 7 bases identical to TRBD1. The CDR3 loop is CASSLTGTVSYNEQFF. CDR3 DNA sequence: TGTGCCAGCAGCCTCACCGGGACAGTATCCTACAATGAGCAGTTCTTC.